The rows below give T cell receptor beta chains drawn from one sample of a study of cytomegalovirus exposure and HLA in healthy donors. TCRdb's table, derived via immunoSEQ multiplex PCR, lists solely in-frame clones and lacks some. The sample has about 160,000 clones, 70% to 80% seen once. The source material was PBMCs. These receptors all come from a man aged 25-40 years in good health and CMV-seronegative. The CDR3 runs from the conserved cysteine through the conserved F or W. A D gene is named only where the DNA matches it firmly. Where a row states a size, it is once, few, many or the class of an expanded clone; other rows omit it.

cdr3_nt cdr3_aa v_call clone_size d_call j_call
TGTGCCAGCAGACAGGGGAAGAACTACGAGCAGTACTTC CASRQGKNYEQYF TRBV6-6 NA TRBD1 TRBJ2-7
TGTGCCAGCAGCTCCCGGAACCGAGCGGGGACTCAAGAGACCCAGTACTTC CASSSRNRAGTQETQYF TRBV11-2 NA TRBD2 TRBJ2-5
TGTGCCAGCAGTTCCTCTAGCGGCAGCTCCTACAATGAGCAGTTCTTC CASSSSSGSSYNEQFF TRBV28 NA TRBD2 TRBJ2-1
TGTGCCAGCAGCTCCACGGGTAGCGGGATGGATACGCAGTATTTT CASSSTGSGMDTQYF TRBV7-2 NA TRBD2 TRBJ2-3
TGTGCCATCAGTGAGTCTGGCGGGGGAGCTTACAATGAGCAGTTCTTC CAISESGGGAYNEQFF TRBV10-3 few TRBD2 TRBJ2-1
TGTGCCAGCAGCTTGGCCGGGACAGGGAATCCGCCCCAGCATTTT CASSLAGTGNPPQHF TRBV7-2 NA TRBD1 TRBJ1-5
TGTGCCAGCAGTTTATTGGCAGGGGGTCAACGTAGGGGCTACACCTTC CASSLLAGGQRRGYTF TRBV27 once TRBD1 TRBJ1-2
TGTGCCAGCAGCGTAACAGGGTTTAGCACCGGGGAGCTGTTTTTT CASSVTGFSTGELFF TRBV9 once NA TRBJ2-2
TGTGCCAGCAGCTTCGTTAAGACAGCCAGCTATGGCTACACCTTC CASSFVKTASYGYTF TRBV5-8 NA NA TRBJ1-2
TGTGCCTGGAGTAAAACAGGGGGCTATGTCTCTGGAAACACCATATATTTT CAWSKTGGYVSGNTIYF TRBV30 NA TRBD1 TRBJ1-3
TGTGCCAGCAGTGAAAGCCCCAGGACTGCAAACACCATATATTTT CASSESPRTANTIYF TRBV6-1 few NA TRBJ1-3
TGTGCCAGCAGTCCCGAGGTCGATGAGCAGTTCTTC CASSPEVDEQFF TRBV5-4 NA NA TRBJ2-1
TGTGCCAGCAGTGACACAGGGTTTGGTGGCTACACCTTC CASSDTGFGGYTF TRBV6-5 NA NA TRBJ1-2
TGTGCCAGCAGCTTAGCGGTAGCAGCTTATAGCAATCAGCCCCAGCATTTT CASSLAVAAYSNQPQHF TRBV7-2 NA NA TRBJ1-5
TGTGCCAGCACCTTAGTTCCGAACACTGAAGCTTTCTTT CASTLVPNTEAFF TRBV28 NA NA TRBJ1-1
TGTGCCAGCAGTGAGAACCGGGGGAACTACGAGCAGTACTTC CASSENRGNYEQYF TRBV2 NA NA TRBJ2-7
TGTGCCAGCAGCTTACCAGGGGGGGAGCAGTACTTC CASSLPGGEQYF TRBV7-8 NA NA TRBJ2-7
TGTGCCAGCCGGTGGGGGGGGAATCAGCCCCAGCATTTT CASRWGGNQPQHF TRBV19 few NA TRBJ1-5
TGTGCCAGCTCCATGGGCAGGGATGGCTATGGCTACACCTTC CASSMGRDGYGYTF TRBV18 NA NA TRBJ1-2
TGTGCCAGTAGTATAGTCCCGGGACTGCTCTCCTACAATGAGCAGTTCTTC CASSIVPGLLSYNEQFF TRBV19 NA NA TRBJ2-1
TGCGCCAGCAGCCAAGGGTTCGGGGACAGTCCCCGAAAGGGTTCTGGAAACACCATATATTTT CASSQGFGDSPRKGSGNTIYF TRBV4-3 NA TRBD1 TRBJ1-3
TGTGCCAGCAGCTTTAGCGGGGGGAACTACGAGCAGTACTTC CASSFSGGNYEQYF TRBV11-3 few TRBD2 TRBJ2-7
TGTGCCAGCAGCTCGGGACTAGCGGGGACCTACGAGCAGCACTTC CASSSGLAGTYEQHF TRBV7-2 NA TRBD2 TRBJ2-7
TGTGCCAGCAGTGCCTCAGGTTACACCGGGGAGCTGTTTTTT CASSASGYTGELFF TRBV6-6 NA NA TRBJ2-2
TGTGCCAGCAGCTTTGAGAGCGCGACGAACACCGGGGAGCTGTTTTTT CASSFESATNTGELFF TRBV7-2 NA NA TRBJ2-2
TGTGCCAGCACCGCTTATGGCCTAGGCGGGACGCAGTATTTT CASTAYGLGGTQYF TRBV7-2 NA NA TRBJ2-3
TGTGCCAGCAGCTCAGGGAGCGGGGGGGCCTACGAGCAGTACTTC CASSSGSGGAYEQYF TRBV7-2 NA TRBD2 TRBJ2-7
TGTGCCAGCAGCGCCGGCGCAGGTACTAATGAAAAACTGTTTTTT CASSAGAGTNEKLFF TRBV13 once NA TRBJ1-4
TGTGCCAGCAGCCACCACGGGGTCGCAGATACGCAGTATTTT CASSHHGVADTQYF TRBV7-8 NA NA TRBJ2-3
TGTGCCAGCAGCTTAACGGGAACGGACACCGGGGAGCTGTTTTTT CASSLTGTDTGELFF TRBV7-2 NA NA TRBJ2-2
TGTGCCAGCAGCGAACATTCGCCCTCCACCGGGGAGCTGTTTTTT CASSEHSPSTGELFF TRBV28 NA NA TRBJ2-2
TGTGCCAGCAGCTTTTTGGCGGGGGCCGATACGCAGTATTTT CASSFLAGADTQYF TRBV11-2 NA NA TRBJ2-3
TGTGCCAGTGGGACAGAGCTCGGCGGCACTGAAGCTTTCTTT CASGTELGGTEAFF TRBV19 once TRBD1 TRBJ1-1
TGTGCCACCAGCAGACAACTAGCGGGGGGTCGGGAGACCCAGTACTTC CATSRQLAGGRETQYF TRBV15 NA TRBD2 TRBJ2-5
TGTGCCAGCAGTTTTCCAGGGTACGGCTACACCTTC CASSFPGYGYTF TRBV25-1 NA NA TRBJ1-2
TGTGCCAGCAGTGAAGCGGGACAAGGCTGGGGCTACGGCTACACCTTC CASSEAGQGWGYGYTF TRBV6-1 NA NA TRBJ1-2
TGTGCCAGCAGCTTGGGCGGGACAGCGATCAATCAGCCCCAGCATTTT CASSLGGTAINQPQHF TRBV7-9 NA TRBD1 TRBJ1-5
TGTGCCAGCTCACCTTCTCTTGGGGGGGCTAATTACGAGCAGTACTTC CASSPSLGGANYEQYF TRBV18 NA NA TRBJ2-7
TGCGCCAGCAGCTCAGAATTGGGACTAGCCGGCGAGACCCAGTACTTC CASSSELGLAGETQYF TRBV4-3 NA TRBD2 TRBJ2-5
TGTGCCAGCAGCGTAGCCGGGACTGGCGGAGGGAGCTCCTACGAGCAGTACTTC CASSVAGTGGGSSYEQYF TRBV9 NA NA TRBJ2-7
TGTGCCAGTAGTGCCGGGACATTCACGCAGCCCCAGCATTTT CASSAGTFTQPQHF TRBV19 NA NA TRBJ1-5
TGTGCCTGTCGGGACAGCCGGGAAACTGAAGCTTTCTTT CACRDSRETEAFF TRBV30 NA TRBD1 TRBJ1-1
TGTGCCAGCTCACTCGAAGCGGGACTAAGAAACTACGAGCAGTACTTC CASSLEAGLRNYEQYF TRBV18 NA TRBD2 TRBJ2-7
TGTGCCATCAGGACCGGGACAGGGGGCGCGGATGGCTACACCTTC CAIRTGTGGADGYTF TRBV10-3 few TRBD1 TRBJ1-2
TGTGCCAGCAGTTTATTTCCAGGGGCCTACACCTTC CASSLFPGAYTF TRBV27 NA NA TRBJ1-2
TGCGCCAGCAGCCGCGAACGGGCTAGCGGAAACAATGAGCAGTTCTTC CASSRERASGNNEQFF TRBV4-3 NA TRBD2 TRBJ2-1
TGCGCCAGCAGCTTGGGGTGGCAGGGGGTGTCCTATGGCTACACCTTC CASSLGWQGVSYGYTF TRBV5-1 NA TRBD1 TRBJ1-2
TGTGCTAGTGGTTTGGTCCAGGGAACCTCTGGGGCCAACGTCCTGACTTTC CASGLVQGTSGANVLTF TRBV12-5 NA NA TRBJ2-6
TGTGCCAGCAGCTTAGCAGGGGAGGCCTACGAGCAGTACTTC CASSLAGEAYEQYF TRBV7-2 few NA TRBJ2-7
TGTGCCAGCAGTAACCAAGGACTCTCAACCTACGAGCAGTACTTC CASSNQGLSTYEQYF TRBV28 NA NA TRBJ2-7
TGTGCCAGCAGCCCGGACAGACGCAAAAGGAACACTGAAGCTTTCTTT CASSPDRRKRNTEAFF TRBV7-9 NA NA TRBJ1-1
TGCGCCAGCAGTGAGTCGGGCAGGAACACTGAAGCTTTCTTT CASSESGRNTEAFF TRBV10-1 NA NA TRBJ1-1
TGTGCCTGGGGACGCCTGCGGGAGAGGCTGTATGAAAAACTGTTTTTT CAWGRLRERLYEKLFF TRBV30 NA NA TRBJ1-4
TGTGCCAGCAGCTCCACAGGGGGGGACCCCTATGGCTACACCTTC CASSSTGGDPYGYTF TRBV7-9 NA TRBD1 TRBJ1-2